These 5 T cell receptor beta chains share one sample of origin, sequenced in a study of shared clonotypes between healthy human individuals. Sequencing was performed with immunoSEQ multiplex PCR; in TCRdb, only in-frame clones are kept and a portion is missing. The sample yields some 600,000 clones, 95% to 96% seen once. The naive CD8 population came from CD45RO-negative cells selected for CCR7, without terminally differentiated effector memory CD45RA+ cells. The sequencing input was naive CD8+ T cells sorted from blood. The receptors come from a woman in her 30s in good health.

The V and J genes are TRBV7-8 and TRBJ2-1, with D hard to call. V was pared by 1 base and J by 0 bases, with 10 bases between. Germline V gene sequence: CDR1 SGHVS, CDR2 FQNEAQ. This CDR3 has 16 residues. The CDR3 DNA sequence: TGTGCCAGCAGCTTAGGTCTCTTGAGCTCCTACAATGAGCAGTTCTTC. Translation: CASSLGLLSSYNEQFF.

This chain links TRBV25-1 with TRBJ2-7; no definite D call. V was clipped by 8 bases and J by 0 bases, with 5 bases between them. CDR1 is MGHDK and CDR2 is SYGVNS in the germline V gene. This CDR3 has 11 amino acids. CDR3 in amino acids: CASQYSYEQYF. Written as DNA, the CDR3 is TGTGCCAGCCAATACTCCTACGAGCAGTACTTC.

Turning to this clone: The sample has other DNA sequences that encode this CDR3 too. CDR3 nucleotides: TGTGCCAGCAGCGTAGATGGTACCGGGGAGCTGTTTTTT. Translating gives CASSVDGTGELFF. The chain is built from TRBV9 and TRBJ2-2; D is uncertain. The germline gives CDR1 SGDLS, CDR2 YYNGEE. This CDR3 has 13 amino acids. Deletions cut 0 bases from V and 5 bases from J, with 5 bases between.

The CDR3 DNA reads as TGTGCCAGTACCACTTCCGGGACTAGCGGGAGTTCCTACGAGCAGTACTTC. Translation: CASTTSGTSGSSYEQYF. The rearrangement links TRBV28 to TRBJ2-5; 14 nucleotides line up with TRBD2. The DNA end lines up better with TRBJ2-7; the J call may be wrong. The germline V gene has CDR1 MDHEN and CDR2 SYDVKM. The CDR3 sequence is 17 residues long.

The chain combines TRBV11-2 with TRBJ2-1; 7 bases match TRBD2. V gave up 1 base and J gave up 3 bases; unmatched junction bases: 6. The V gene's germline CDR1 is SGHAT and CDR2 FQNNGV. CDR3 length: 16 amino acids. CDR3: CASSLVASGGYNEQFF. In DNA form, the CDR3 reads TGTGCCAGCAGCTTAGTTGCTAGCGGAGGCTACAATGAGCAGTTCTTC.